Only a few counts were recorded for the clone carrying this TCR beta chain. TCRdb fed the 5' RACE reads into MiXCR, producing one record per CDR3 protein. The repertoire holds more than 150,000 distinct CDR3 sequences, with roughly 23% as singletons. This sample was taken from a study of T-cell memory formation after mild COVID-19. Across the study: The study found TCR clusters largely donor specific.

CDR3 size: 15 residues. In germline, CDR1 is GTSNPN, CDR2 SVGIG (reference sequence). With 5 bases clipped from V and 2 bases from J, the junction kept 8 bases outside the gene matches. The clonotype originates from an adult woman who had mild COVID-19 (a few samples of this study predate the infection). Cell type and time point are not known. Sequenced: PBMCs or a T cell subset sorted from them (not recorded which). This chain links TRBV30 with TRBJ2-1; 8 nucleotides align to TRBD2. The CDR3 loop is CAWVFGGAAYNEQFF. CDR3 DNA sequence: TGTGCCTGGGTGTTCGGGGGGGCCGCCTACAATGAGCAGTTCTTC.